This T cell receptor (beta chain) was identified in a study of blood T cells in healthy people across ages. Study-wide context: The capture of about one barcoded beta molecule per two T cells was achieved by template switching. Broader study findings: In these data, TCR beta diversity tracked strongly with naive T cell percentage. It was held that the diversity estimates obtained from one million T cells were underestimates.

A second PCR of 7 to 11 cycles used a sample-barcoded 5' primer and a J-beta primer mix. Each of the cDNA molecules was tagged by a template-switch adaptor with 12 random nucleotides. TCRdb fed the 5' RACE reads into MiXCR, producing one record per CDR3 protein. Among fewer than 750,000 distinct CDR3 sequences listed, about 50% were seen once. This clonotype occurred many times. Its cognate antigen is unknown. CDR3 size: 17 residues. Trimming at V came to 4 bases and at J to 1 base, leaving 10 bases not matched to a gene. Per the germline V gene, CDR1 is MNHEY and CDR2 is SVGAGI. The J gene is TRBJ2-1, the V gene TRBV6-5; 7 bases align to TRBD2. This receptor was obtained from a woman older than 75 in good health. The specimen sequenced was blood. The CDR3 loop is CASSSRRAGVSYNEQFF. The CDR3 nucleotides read TGTGCCAGCAGTTCGCGCCGGGCGGGAGTGTCCTACAATGAGCAGTTCTTC.